Presented here are 17 T cell receptor beta chains from one specimen sequenced in a study of regulatory T cells in long-lasting Graves disease. CDR3 regions were amplified by Arm-PCR using iRepertoire HTBI primers to build TCR beta libraries. TCRdb recomputed calls from the multiplex PCR reads with MiXCR, one row per CDR3 protein. The data hold about 430,000 distinct CDR3 sequences, with 21% observed a single time. As for time point: persistent/refractory GD, antithyroid drugs over 5 years with positive TRAb. The TCR library was made from RNA extracted from PBMCs. This sample comprised peripheral blood mononuclear cells (PBMCs), obtained when the disease was refractory, from a patient treated with antithyroid drugs. The source is a female donor with Graves disease.

This clonotype has a count of ten or more. V is TRBV15 and J is TRBJ2-5, with no clear D. This CDR3 spans 14 amino acids. Germline loops: CDR1 LNHNV, CDR2 YYDKDF (reference sequence). Trimming took 1 base from V and 5 from J, leaving 11 bases between them. The CDR3, as DNA: TGTGCCACCAGCAGAGGGAAAACCTCGGAGACCCAGTACTTC. As protein: CATSRGKTSETQYF. Full variable domain (outside the CDR3, taken from reference TRBV15 and TRBJ2-5): DAMVIQNPRYQVTQFGKPVTLSCSQTLNHNVMYWYQQKSSQAPKLLFHYYDKDFNNEADTPDNFQSRRPNTSFCFLDIRSPGLGDTAMYLCATSRGKTSETQYFGPGTRLLVL.

This clonotype has a handful of counts. The gene calls are TRBV20-1 and TRBJ2-4; D perhaps matches TRBD1 (6 bases). The CDR3 sequence is 16 residues long. V lost 0 bases and J 2 bases, leaving 14 bases between the germline ends. Germline CDR1 DFQATT, CDR2 SNEGSKA (reference sequence). CDR3: CSARDYRAFPKNIQYF. The CDR3 bases are TGCAGTGCTAGAGATTACAGGGCGTTTCCCAAAAACATTCAGTACTTC.

This clonotype has ten or more counts. The J gene is TRBJ2-7, the V gene TRBV20-1; D gene uncertain. This CDR3 spans 13 amino acids. Looked up from germline, CDR1 is DFQATT and CDR2 is SNEGSKA (reference sequence). V was shortened by 3 bases and J by 3 bases, with 12 bases between the two germline ends. Written as DNA, the CDR3 is TGCAGTGCTAGTGACCCGAGGATCTACGAGCAGTACTTC. This codes for CSASDPRIYEQYF.

This chain links TRBV30 with TRBJ2-5, with 10 bases lining up with TRBD2. With V trimmed by 3 bases and J by 4 bases, 8 bases remained unmatched. The CDR3 sequence is 15 residues long. Per the germline V gene, CDR1 is GTSNPN and CDR2 is SVGIG (reference sequence). The CDR3 is CAWRNLAGVGETQYF. CDR3 DNA sequence: TGTGCCTGGAGGAATCTAGCGGGAGTCGGAGAGACCCAGTACTTC.

The rearrangement uses TRBV6-1 and TRBJ1-2, with 7 bases fitting TRBD1. The CDR3 consists of 14 residues. The ends lost 2 bases at V and 5 bases at J; junction bases unmatched: 5. Germline V CDR1 and CDR2: MNHNS, SASEGT. The CDR3 reads CASSERGGPYGYTF. CDR3 DNA sequence: TGTGCCAGCAGTGAACGAGGGGGCCCGTATGGCTACACCTTC.

In its sample, this clonotype was seen a few times. The rearrangement links TRBV5-6 to TRBJ2-5; 11 nucleotides line up with TRBD1. With 5 bases clipped from V and 5 bases from J, the junction kept 17 bases outside the gene matches. The CDR3 spans 18 residues. CDR1 is SGHDT and CDR2 is YYEEEE in the germline V gene. The CDR3 protein is CASSMDRGRSSSMETQYF. The CDR3 DNA is TGTGCCAGCAGTATGGACAGGGGGCGATCTTCATCGATGGAGACCCAGTACTTC.

In its sample, this clonotype was seen a few times. The chain is built from TRBV20-1 and TRBJ1-1; possible D gene TRBD1, 6 bases. Trimming removed 6 bases at V and 3 bases at J, with 11 bases between. The germline V gene encodes CDR1 DFQATT and CDR2 SNEGSKA (reference sequence). CDR3 length: 12 residues. As DNA, the CDR3 is TGCAGTGCCCCACGACAGGACACTGAAGCTTTCTTT. Amino acids: CSAPRQDTEAFF.

The rearrangement joins TRBV4-1 to TRBJ1-4; D gene uncertain. Germline values: CDR1 MGHRA, CDR2 YSYEKL. V lost 2 bases and J 7 bases, leaving 8 bases between the germline ends. The CDR3 consists of 13 residues. The chain's CDR3 is CASSQLVREKLFF. The CDR3 DNA reads as TGCGCCAGCAGCCAACTCGTTCGTGAAAAACTGTTTTTT.

This clonotype has only one observation. The chain links TRBV12-3 or TRBV12-4 to TRBJ2-3, with 7 nucleotides matching TRBD2. V dropped 8 bases and J dropped 2; count of bases not matched to a gene: 13. CDR3 length equals 16 residues. The CDR3 sequence is CASGWGGPSNTDTQYF. CDR3 bases: TGTGCCAGCGGGTGGGGAGGGCCCTCGAACACAGATACGCAGTATTTT.

This sequence joins TRBV2 and TRBJ1-5; D not resolved. Germline lookup yields CDR1 SNHLY and CDR2 FYNNEI. V was trimmed by 8 bases and J by 7 bases, leaving 18 bases between them. This CDR3 has 14 residues. CDR3 coding DNA: TGTGCCAGCGGGATCAACGGTCAGGCGCAGCCCCAGCATTTT. It is translated as CASGINGQAQPQHF.

This clonotype was seen many times. V gene TRBV2 combines with J gene TRBJ2-7; TRBD2 might be the D (6 bases). The CDR3 is made up of 13 amino acids. V dropped 6 bases and J dropped 4 bases, with 13 bases sitting between them. The germline V gene has CDR1 SNHLY and CDR2 FYNNEI. Here the CDR3 DNA reads TGTGCCAGCAGGGAGATCGGGGGTTACGAGCAGTACTTC. This codes for CASREIGGYEQYF.

The rearrangement uses TRBV29-1 and TRBJ2-3; either TRBD1 or TRBD2 may supply D (5 bases each). Trimming cost V 8 bases and J 0 bases, with 18 bases left between them. The CDR3 spans 15 residues. In germline, CDR1 is SQVTM, CDR2 ANQGSEA. CDR3 in DNA: TGCAGCATCCAATCCGGGACGACTAGCACAGATACGCAGTATTTT. Amino acid sequence: CSIQSGTTSTDTQYF.

The chain recombines TRBV3-1 with TRBJ2-1; the D is unclear. The CDR3 loop spans 14 amino acids. The germline V gene has CDR1 LGHDT and CDR2 YNNKEL (reference sequence). V was shortened by 1 base and J by 6 bases, with 10 bases between the two germline ends. The CDR3 reads CASSQVGPTNEQFF. DNA for the CDR3: TGTGCCAGCAGCCAAGTAGGGCCTACCAATGAGCAGTTCTTC.

This clonotype was counted many times. The V and J genes are TRBV28 and TRBJ2-2; 11 bases fit TRBD2. Germline V gene lookup returns CDR1 MDHEN and CDR2 SYDVKM. The CDR3 runs to 19 residues. With V trimmed by 6 bases and J by 5 bases, 17 bases remained unmatched. The chain's CDR3 is CASSFLRTSGTSGTGELFF. The CDR3 nucleotides are TGTGCCAGCAGCTTCCTCAGGACTTCCGGGACTAGCGGAACCGGGGAGCTGTTTTTT.

This clonotype has at least ten counts. The chain is built from TRBV28 and TRBJ1-1, with D perhaps matching TRBD1 (5 bases). This CDR3 has 13 residues. V was pared by 8 bases and J by 0 bases, with 10 bases between. The germline V gene has CDR1 MDHEN and CDR2 SYDVKM. The CDR3 loop reads CASQGSMNTEAFF. The DNA for the CDR3 is TGTGCCAGCCAGGGATCCATGAACACTGAAGCTTTCTTT. Variable domain in full (rest from reference TRBV28 and TRBJ1-1): DVKVTQSSRYLVKRTGEKVFLECVQDMDHENMFWYRQDPGLGLRLIYFSYDVKMKEKGDIPEGYSVSREKKERFSLILESASTNQTSMYLCASQGSMNTEAFFGQGTRLTVV.

The J gene is TRBJ2-3, the V gene TRBV6-1, with TRBD2 matching over 9 bases. The CDR3 length is 15 residues. After removal of 6 bases from V and 5 bases from J, the junction contained 9 bases not matched to a gene. Germline CDR1 reads MNHNS; CDR2 reads SASEGT. The CDR3, as DNA: TGTGCCAGCAGCGCGGGGGGGGGGCTGGGAGATACGCAGTATTTT. Residues: CASSAGGGLGDTQYF.

This clonotype was recorded many times. This chain uses TRBV2 with TRBJ1-5, with 9 bases aligning to TRBD1. Trimming removed 3 bases from V and 6 bases from J; junction bases left unmatched: 3. This CDR3 comprises 14 residues. Germline-derived CDR1 and CDR2 are SNHLY and FYNNEI. The CDR3, as DNA: TGTGCCAGCAGTGACGGACAGGGGACTCAGCCCCAGCATTTT. The encoded protein is CASSDGQGTQPQHF.